These 19 T cell receptor beta chains came from one sample sequenced in a study of T cells after yellow fever vaccination. In TCRdb, the 5' RACE reads were re-called with MiXCR into one record per CDR3 protein. The data show 600,000 to 750,000 distinct CDR3 sequences, approximately 13% seen once. The source was PBMCs, collected on the day of the yellow fever booster vaccination. These TCRs come from a man under 40 who received the YFV17D yellow fever vaccine.

The chain combines TRBV7-9 with TRBJ2-5; the match to TRBD1 covers 7 bases. The CDR3 extends over 14 amino acids. Germline CDR1 reads SEHNR; CDR2 reads FQNEAQ (reference sequence). The J segment lost 2 bases and the V segment lost 5 bases, leaving 5 bases of the junction unmatched. The CDR3 nucleotides are TGTGCCAGCAGCCGGGACAGTCCACAAGAGACCCAGTACTTC. The encoded protein is CASSRDSPQETQYF.

This clonotype was picked up many times. The rearrangement joins TRBV14 to TRBJ1-2; D remains unclear. Deletions cut 0 bases from V and 4 bases from J, with 9 bases between. Germline V gene sequence: CDR1 SGHDN, CDR2 FVKESK. This CDR3 spans 14 amino acids. This chain's CDR3 is CASSQDPSPYGYTF. CDR3 DNA sequence: TGTGCCAGCAGCCAAGATCCGAGCCCCTATGGCTACACCTTC.

The V gene is TRBV14, the J gene TRBJ2-3; 7 bases are shared with TRBD2. CDR3 length equals 17 residues. The V gene end was trimmed by 1 base and the J gene end by 2 bases; junction bases not matched to a gene: 9. Germline loops: CDR1 SGHDN, CDR2 FVKESK. The CDR3 reads CASSQGRIAGVTDTQYF. CDR3 sequence (DNA): TGTGCCAGCAGCCAAGGACGAATTGCGGGGGTCACAGATACGCAGTATTTT.

This clonotype occurred a few times. This chain joins TRBV5-1 and TRBJ2-7, with D possibly matching TRBD2 (5 bases). V lost 4 bases and J lost 2, with 10 bases in between. Germline assignment: CDR1 SGHRS and CDR2 YFSETQ. The CDR3 is 13 amino acids. The CDR3 nucleotides are TGCGCCAGCAGCCCGGACTTTACCTACGAGCAGTACTTC. Residues: CASSPDFTYEQYF.

This clonotype occurred a few times. The chain employs TRBV3-1 and TRBJ1-5; D is ambiguous. Germline-derived CDR1 and CDR2 are LGHDT and YNNKEL (reference sequence). V lost 1 base to trimming and J lost 7 bases, with 11 bases between them. The CDR3 runs to 14 residues. CDR3 coding DNA: TGTGCCAGCAGCCAAGTTCCGGGCGGGCAGCCCCAGCATTTT. Translated: CASSQVPGGQPQHF.

The V call is TRBV19, the J call TRBJ2-3, with D possibly matching TRBD2 (5 bases). The length of the CDR3 is 18 residues. Trimming pared 3 bases from V and 4 bases from J, leaving 23 bases between. The germline V gene encodes CDR1 LNHDA and CDR2 SQIVND (reference sequence). This CDR3 reads CASSIGFEGVGPSDTQYF. CDR3 nucleotides: TGTGCCAGTAGTATCGGGTTCGAGGGAGTGGGTCCGTCAGATACGCAGTATTTT.

The chain employs TRBV6-1 and TRBJ1-3; D is undetermined. Germline assignment: CDR1 MNHNS and CDR2 SASEGT. The CDR3 contains 15 residues. Trimming removed 2 bases at V and 0 bases at J, with 8 bases between. CDR3 amino acids: CASSESRLSGNTIYF. The CDR3 DNA sequence: TGTGCCAGCAGTGAATCGAGGCTCTCTGGAAACACCATATATTTT.

The chain has TRBV10-3 and TRBJ2-2; D is perhaps TRBD1 (6 bases). Germline CDR1 ENHRY, CDR2 SYGVKD. V was cut by 4 bases and J by 5 bases, with 8 bases left in between. The CDR3 is made up of 13 amino acids. The DNA of the CDR3 is TGTGCCATCAGTGCCGACAGGACCGGGGAGCTGTTTTTT. Translation: CAISADRTGELFF.

CDR3 sequence (DNA): TGTGCCAGCAGCTTATGGAGCGGGAGGGGTGACGAGCAGTACTTC. Its translation: CASSLWSGRGDEQYF. The chain recombines TRBV7-2 with TRBJ2-7; 10 bases line up with TRBD2. This CDR3 is built from 15 residues. Germline CDR1 is SGHTA and CDR2 is FQGNSA. V dropped 2 bases and J dropped 5; count of bases not matched to a gene: 6.

The rearrangement joins TRBV12-3 or TRBV12-4 to TRBJ2-1; D is possibly TRBD1 (6 bases). V dropped 2 bases and J dropped 4 bases, with 9 bases sitting between them. The CDR3 has 14 amino acids. The CDR3 coding sequence is TGTGCCAGCAGTTTAATTAGGGGGTACAATGAGCAGTTCTTC. This codes for CASSLIRGYNEQFF.

The rearrangement links TRBV6-1 to TRBJ2-3; the D is unclear. Germline CDR1 MNHNS, CDR2 SASEGT. CDR3 length: 14 residues. V was clipped by 6 bases and J by 2 bases, with 12 bases between them. CDR3 bases: TGTGCCAGCAGGAAGGTCAGCTCCACAGATACGCAGTATTTT. Its translation is CASRKVSSTDTQYF.

This clonotype was observed many times. The rearrangement uses TRBV27 and TRBJ2-3; D call uncertain. V was cut by 5 bases and J by 1 base, with 13 bases left in between. The CDR3 extends over 15 amino acids. Germline values: CDR1 MNHEY, CDR2 SMNVEV (reference sequence). The CDR3 sequence: CASSRRPSGTDTQYF. The CDR3 region has the DNA TGTGCCAGCAGTCGACGCCCTTCGGGCACAGATACGCAGTATTTT.

This clonotype was counted many times. The CDR3 DNA reads TGTGCCAGCAGGACAGGGACCGGGGAGCTGTTTTTT. Protein: CASRTGTGELFF. The genes are TRBV25-1 and TRBJ2-2; 7 nucleotides line up with TRBD1. CDR1 and CDR2 from the germline V gene are MGHDK and SYGVNS. J gave up 5 bases and V 6 bases, and 0 bases lay outside the gene matches. This CDR3 contains 12 residues. Combining the CDR3 with reference TRBV25-1 and TRBJ2-2 gives the whole variable domain EADIYQTPRYLVIGTGKKITLECSQTMGHDKMYWYQQDPGMELHLIHYSYGVNSTEKGDLSSESTVSRIRTEHFPLTLESARPSHTSQYLCASRTGTGELFFGEGSRLTVL.

V is TRBV12-3 or TRBV12-4 and J is TRBJ1-2; D ambiguous. The V and J ends lost 10 bases and 3 bases respectively, with 15 bases between them. The CDR3 has 13 residues. In nucleotides, the CDR3 is TGTGCCACCACCCCTGAGTCATACTATGGCTACACCTTC. As protein: CATTPESYYGYTF.

This clonotype appeared a few times. The V and J genes are TRBV7-8 and TRBJ1-5; maybe TRBD1 (5 bases). V lost 4 bases and J 0 bases, leaving 10 bases between the germline ends. This CDR3 comprises 15 residues. CDR1 and CDR2 from the germline V gene are SGHVS and FQNEAQ. The CDR3 loop reads CASSSDSYSNQPQHF. The CDR3 nucleotides are TGTGCCAGCAGCTCCGACAGTTATAGCAATCAGCCCCAGCATTTT.

The chain carries TRBV10-3 and TRBJ2-3; 8 bases line up with TRBD2. V was pared by 10 bases and J by 2 bases, with 17 bases of the junction left unmatched. The germline V gene has CDR1 ENHRY and CDR2 SYGVKD. This CDR3 is 17 amino acids long. The CDR3 region has the DNA TGTGCCACCTTCACGGCCGGTGGCGGGAGGCCCACAGATACGCAGTATTTT. Its translation: CATFTAGGGRPTDTQYF.

In its sample, this clonotype was seen a few times. The chain joins TRBV7-2 to TRBJ2-7; 9 bases match TRBD1. The CDR3 loop spans 16 amino acids. Germline values: CDR1 SGHTA, CDR2 FQGNSA. V shed 2 bases and J 2 bases; nucleotides not matched to a gene: 7. The CDR3 DNA reads as TGTGCCAGCAGCTTAAACCCGGGACAGGGAACCTACGAGCAGTACTTC. It is translated as CASSLNPGQGTYEQYF.

This clonotype has just a few counts. This chain joins TRBV14 and TRBJ2-5; the D gene is possibly TRBD2 (5 bases). With 0 bases removed from V and 5 bases from J, the gap between germline ends came to 13 bases. The germline V gene has CDR1 SGHDN and CDR2 FVKESK. The CDR3 spans 15 residues. The CDR3 DNA is TGTGCCAGCAGCCAAGATCTCCTCTCGGGGGAGACCCAGTACTTC. Amino acids: CASSQDLLSGETQYF.

This clonotype has only a few counts. The CDR3 spells CSARAPGGYTDTQYF. The CDR3 coding sequence is TGCAGTGCTAGAGCCCCAGGGGGCTACACAGATACGCAGTATTTT. The chain links TRBV20-1 to TRBJ2-3; 8 bases line up with TRBD1. This CDR3 has 15 residues. Per germline, CDR1 DFQATT and CDR2 SNEGSKA (reference sequence). V shed 1 base and J 2 bases; nucleotides not matched to a gene: 5.